The rows below give T cell receptor beta chains drawn from one sample of a study of blood T cell repertoires in COVID-19. The method was immunoSEQ multiplex PCR; TCRdb's version includes in-frame clones alone and lacks a portion of them. The sample includes about 74,000 clones, approximately 85% of them seen just once. The sequencing input was peripheral blood. All receptors derive from a man between 65 and 85 years old with acute or convalescent COVID-19. The CDR3 runs from the conserved cysteine through the conserved F or W. The D gene is left open where the match is weak. Not all rows give a size; the values are once, few, many and, for expanded clones, a class.

-,TRBJ1-4,15,-,TRBV5-1,TGCGCCAGCAGCCTTTCACCCCAGGGGTTTGAAAAACTGTTTTTT,CASSLSPQGFEKLFF
TRBD1,TRBJ1-6,14,-,TRBV9,TGTGCCAGCAGCGTCATGGACAGGGATTCACCCCTCCACTTT,CASSVMDRDSPLHF
-,TRBJ2-3,16,-,TRBV29-1,TGCAGCGCTAATGGGGGGACGGGAGAGGGCACAGATACGCAGTATTTT,CSANGGTGEGTDTQYF
TRBD2,TRBJ2-3,18,few,TRBV7-9,TGTGCCAGCAGCCCGGGACTAGCGGGACTGTACCGCACAGATACGCAGTATTTT,CASSPGLAGLYRTDTQYF
-,TRBJ2-5,13,once,TRBV19,TGTGCCACCCGACCCTTAGCCCAAGAGACCCAGTACTTC,CATRPLAQETQYF
TRBD2,TRBJ2-7,15,-,TRBV18,TGTGCCAGCTCACCATCTAGCGGAGTGGACTACGAGCAGTACTTC,CASSPSSGVDYEQYF
-,TRBJ2-3,16,-,TRBV7-3,TGTGCCAGCAGCTTGGGAGCGGAGGCAAGCACAGATACGCAGTATTTT,CASSLGAEASTDTQYF
-,TRBJ1-2,14,-,TRBV2,TGTGCCAGCAGTACACAGGGCATGGGCTATGGCTACACCTTC,CASSTQGMGYGYTF
TRBD2,TRBJ2-1,17,-,TRBV9,TGTGCCAGCAGCGGCCGGGCTAGCGGGAGGGGATGGGGTGAGCAGTTCTTC,CASSGRASGRGWGEQFF
TRBD1,TRBJ2-3,14,-,TRBV2,TGTGCCAGCAGCAGGACAGGGAGCACAGATACGCAGTATTTT,CASSRTGSTDTQYF
-,TRBJ1-5,13,-,TRBV19,TGTGCCTGCCACGGGAGAACAATACAGCCCCAGCATTTT,CACHGRTIQPQHF
-,TRBJ2-5,13,-,TRBV7-8,TGTGCCAGCAGCTTTATCAGGGGAGAGACCCAGTACTTC,CASSFIRGETQYF
TRBD1,TRBJ2-7,14,-,TRBV6-5,TGTGCCAGCACCTCCGGAGACAGGGGGCACGAGCAGTACTTC,CASTSGDRGHEQYF
-,TRBJ2-3,17,-,TRBV19,TGTGCCAGTAGTATATTGGGACTTAAATCTAGCACAGATACGCAGTATTTT,CASSILGLKSSTDTQYF
-,TRBJ2-2,16,-,TRBV24-1,TGTGCCACCAGCACATCAACCCAGGGAAATACCGGGGAGCTGTTTTTT,CATSTSTQGNTGELFF
TRBD1,TRBJ2-7,14,-,TRBV6-5,TGTGCCAGCACTATACCGGGACAGCTTTACGAGCAGTACTTC,CASTIPGQLYEQYF
-,TRBJ2-3,15,-,TRBV28,TGTGCTAGCAAGGGAGGCAGGATTAGCACAGATACGCAGTATTTT,CASKGGRISTDTQYF
-,TRBJ1-5,15,-,TRBV5-6,TGTGCCAGCAGCTCCCGGTCCTTTCTCAATCAGCCCCAGCATTTT,CASSSRSFLNQPQHF
TRBD1,TRBJ1-2,16,-,TRBV28,TGTGCCAGCAGTCCCCATCGGGACAGTCGAAACTATGGCTACACCTTC,CASSPHRDSRNYGYTF
TRBD1,TRBJ2-2,16,-,TRBV5-1,TGCGCCAGCAGCTTCAGGACAGGGGTGGGCACCGGGGAGCTGTTTTTT,CASSFRTGVGTGELFF
TRBD1,TRBJ1-2,16,-,TRBV18,TGTGCCAGCTCACCAACCCCGGGACAGGGGGCAACTGGCTACACCTTC,CASSPTPGQGATGYTF
-,TRBJ1-6,17,-,TRBV5-1,TGCGCCAGCAGCCGCAACTCCAGGGGTTCGAATAATTCACCCCTCCACTTT,CASSRNSRGSNNSPLHF
TRBD1,TRBJ1-2,16,-,TRBV6-2/TRBV6-3,TGTGCCAGCACCCCGGCGAAGGGACAGGGGGGTTATGGCTACACCTTC,CASTPAKGQGGYGYTF
-,TRBJ2-2,14,few,TRBV2,TGTGCCAGCAGTGAAGGTCTTCTAACCGGGGAGCTGTTTTTT,CASSEGLLTGELFF
-,TRBJ1-2,13,-,TRBV6-1,TGTGCCAGCAGTGAAACAGCTAACTATGGCTACACCTTC,CASSETANYGYTF
-,TRBJ2-1,12,-,TRBV30,TGTGCCTGGAGTGTTCGGGGAGATGAGCAGTTCTTC,CAWSVRGDEQFF